The 2 T cell receptor beta chains in this list originate from one sample, sequenced in a study of response to subunit inactivated influenza vaccine. TCRdb fed the RT-PCR reads into MiXCR, producing one record per CDR3 protein. This sample carries 500,000 to 700,000 distinct CDR3 sequences, under 30% of them seen once, and the ten largest clones take 2.5% to 3.5%. These data were likewise used in another study, on T cells expressing NK-cell markers. From that report: What made the TCR beta cDNA was 5'RACE template switching with UMIs.

The source material was CD4+ T cells sorted from PBMCs, sampled 11 to 12 days after vaccination. The receptor set was obtained from a man in his forties or fifties who received an inactivated influenza vaccine.

CDR3 bases: TGCGCCAGCAGCCCCGGGACAGCCGGCTATGGCTACACCTTC. Amino acids: CASSPGTAGYGYTF. This chain uses TRBV5-1 with TRBJ1-2; 7 bases line up with TRBD1. V lost 4 bases, J lost 4 bases, and 7 bases stayed unmatched. Germline V lookup: CDR1 SGHRS, CDR2 YFSETQ. This CDR3 spans 14 amino acids.

The V and J genes are TRBV5-1 and TRBJ2-1; 10 positions agree with TRBD1. This CDR3 has 20 residues. Germline V gene sequence: CDR1 SGHRS, CDR2 YFSETQ. V gave up 0 bases and J gave up 4 bases; unmatched junction bases: 16. For the CDR3, the DNA is TGCGCCAGCAGCTTGGGGTCCTGGACAGGGGGACTAGTTAAATACAATGAGCAGTTCTTC. Its translation is CASSLGSWTGGLVKYNEQFF.